The rows below give T cell receptor beta chains drawn from one sample of a study of patients and donors after allogeneic stem cell transplantation. From the RT-PCR reads, TCRdb called clonotypes with MiXCR, one entry per CDR3 protein. The data show under 30,000 distinct CDR3 sequences, over 7% seen once. Sequenced material: blood, either unsorted or a sorted T cell fraction (not recorded which). The receptor source for this set is a human donor who was either an allogeneic HSCT recipient or a stem cell or donor lymphocyte infusion donor (not recorded which). It is not recorded whose cells these are; they may come from a transplant donor. The CDR3 runs from the conserved cysteine through the conserved F or W. The listing skips clone size in some rows; elsewhere it reads once, few, many or a size class.

abundance	v_gene	j_gene	CDR3aa
many	TRBV11-3	TRBJ2-5	CASSLGQKETQYF
many	TRBV7-9	TRBJ2-7	CASSSSGQGANYEQYF
.	TRBV2	TRBJ2-7	CASSEGMGQYF
.	TRBV5-4	TRBJ2-6	CASSFESNSGANVLTF
many	TRBV5-1	TRBJ1-1	CASRTRQGHTEAFF
.	TRBV11-2	TRBJ2-3	CASSPRTSRSIASTDTQYF
many	TRBV10-3	TRBJ1-3	CAISDGSSGNTIYF
few	TRBV6-2/TRBV6-3	TRBJ1-1	CASSFPRGYGTEAFF
few	TRBV11-1	TRBJ1-1	CASRTRLGQGDTEAFF
many	TRBV7-9	TRBJ1-2	CASSLVPWDGYTF